This TCR beta chain was identified during a study of cytomegalovirus exposure and HLA in healthy donors. Overall study context: Early released data had about 85 million unique TCRs, all coming from HLA-typed donors. Study-wide results and caveats: Other equally common chains were less clonally expanded than HLA-associated TCR beta chains, a later analysis showed. A later analysis linked a missense DCLRE1C variant to TCR beta V- and J-gene trimming. Among immune exposure information, only CMV serostatus was available.

CDR3 length equals 17 residues. Trimming took 5 bases from V and 7 from J; bases not matched to a gene: 13. From germline, CDR1 is SEHNR and CDR2 FQNEAQ (reference sequence). 13 Jbeta primers and 60 Vbeta primers were used for the PCR. Clones were sequenced by immunoSEQ multiplex PCR, and TCRdb holds only the in-frame ones, with some missing. Seen here are about 97,000 clones, roughly 80% observed once, and the top ten hold around 4%. Note on this clone: Its antigen is unknown.

The V gene is TRBV7-9, the J gene TRBJ2-5; 13 bases match TRBD2. Material for sequencing was PBMCs. The TCR originated in a man aged 35-49 years in good health and CMV-seronegative. CDR3: CASSTRGTSGALWTQYF. CDR3 bases: TGTGCCAGCAGCACCCGGGGGACTAGCGGGGCATTGTGGACCCAGTACTTC.